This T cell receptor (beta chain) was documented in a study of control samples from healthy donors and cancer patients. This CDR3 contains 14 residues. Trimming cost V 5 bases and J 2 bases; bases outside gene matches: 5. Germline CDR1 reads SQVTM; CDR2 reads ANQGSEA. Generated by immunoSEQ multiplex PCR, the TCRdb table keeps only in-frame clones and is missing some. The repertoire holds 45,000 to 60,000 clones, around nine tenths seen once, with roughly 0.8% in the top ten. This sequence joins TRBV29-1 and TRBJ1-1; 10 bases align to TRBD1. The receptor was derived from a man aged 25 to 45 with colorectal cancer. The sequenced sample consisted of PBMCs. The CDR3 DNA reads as TGCAGCGTTTTCGACAGGGGGCGAAACACTGAAGCTTTCTTT. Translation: CSVFDRGRNTEAFF.